Listed here are 24 T cell receptor beta chains from one sample, sequenced in a study of cytomegalovirus exposure and HLA in healthy donors. Method: immunoSEQ multiplex PCR; TCRdb's copy keeps in-frame clones and lacks some. The table lists tens of thousands of clones, 94% of them singletons. Sequencing used PBMCs. These receptors all stem from a man between 18 and 35 years old in good health and CMV-seropositive.

The chain links TRBV10-3 to TRBJ2-1; 9 bases align to TRBD2. J gave up 0 bases and V 6 bases, and 3 bases lay outside the gene matches. The CDR3 loop spans 15 amino acids. The germline gives CDR1 ENHRY, CDR2 SYGVKD. CDR3 loop: CAIRNSGSSYNEQFF. CDR3 bases: TGTGCCATCAGGAATAGCGGGAGCTCCTACAATGAGCAGTTCTTC.

The chain carries TRBV30 and TRBJ2-5; 7 bases match TRBD1. After removal of 5 bases from V and 5 bases from J, the junction contained 14 bases not matched to a gene. The V gene's germline CDR1 is GTSNPN and CDR2 SVGIG (reference sequence). The CDR3 extends over 15 amino acids. The CDR3 is CAWVERDSSRETQYF. The CDR3 DNA is TGTGCCTGGGTGGAGAGGGACAGTTCCAGGGAGACCCAGTACTTC.

The chain joins TRBV9 to TRBJ2-5; 7 bases map to TRBD2. V shed 0 bases, J shed 4 bases, and the junction held 3 bases outside the gene matches. The CDR3 consists of 14 residues. CDR1 is SGDLS and CDR2 is YYNGEE in the germline V gene. The CDR3 sequence: CASSVEGRGETQYF. CDR3 coding DNA: TGTGCCAGCAGCGTAGAGGGGAGGGGAGAGACCCAGTACTTC.

The rearrangement uses TRBV6-6 and TRBJ1-3; the D gene is possibly TRBD1 (5 bases). The CDR3 spans 14 residues. Germline V gene data show CDR1 as MNHNY and CDR2 as SVGAGI (reference sequence). Trimming pared 6 bases from V and 8 bases from J, leaving 17 bases between. The CDR3, as DNA: TGTGCCAGCAGCCCCTTAAGGGGCGCGGACACCATATATTTT. Translated: CASSPLRGADTIYF.

This chain joins TRBV11-2 and TRBJ2-1; 14 bases agree with TRBD2. The trim removed 3 bases at V and 7 bases at J, leaving 2 bases unmatched. This CDR3 is 15 amino acids long. Germline CDR1 is SGHAT and CDR2 is FQNNGV. The CDR3 DNA follows: TGTGCCAGCAGCTTCGGGACTAGCGGGAGAAATGAGCAGTTCTTC. Its translation is CASSFGTSGRNEQFF.

The V and J genes are TRBV10-3 and TRBJ2-6; 9 nucleotides align to TRBD1. The ends lost 6 bases at V and 4 bases at J; junction bases unmatched: 7. CDR1 and CDR2 (germline): ENHRY, SYGVKD. The CDR3 totals 16 residues. CDR3: CAISGQGRSGANVLTF. CDR3 nucleotides: TGTGCCATCAGCGGACAGGGGAGGTCCGGGGCCAACGTCCTGACTTTC.

The CDR3 reads CASSTGQGNTGELFF. The CDR3 nucleotides are TGCGCCAGCAGCACGGGACAGGGGAACACCGGGGAGCTGTTTTTT. The chain couples TRBV5-1 to TRBJ2-2; 9 nucleotides agree with TRBD1. The germline CDR1 and CDR2 sequences are SGHRS and YFSETQ. Trimming cost V 4 bases and J 1 base; bases outside gene matches: 2. CDR3 length equals 15 residues.

The chain recombines TRBV6-1 with TRBJ2-1; the match to TRBD2 covers 9 bases. J lost 0 bases, V lost 1 base, and 16 bases had no gene match. This CDR3 comprises 21 residues. Looked up from germline, CDR1 is MNHNS and CDR2 is SASEGT. The CDR3 is CASSEGLSGLARGYSYNEQFF. CDR3 coding DNA: TGTGCCAGCAGTGAAGGGCTCTCCGGACTAGCGAGAGGATACTCCTACAATGAGCAGTTCTTC.

The chain has TRBV18 and TRBJ2-1; perhaps TRBD2 as D (6 bases). Germline values: CDR1 KGHSH, CDR2 LQKENI. The CDR3 covers 13 residues. V was clipped by 2 bases and J by 5 bases, with 7 bases between them. The CDR3: CASSPIADNEQFF. The CDR3 DNA sequence: TGTGCCAGCTCACCAATAGCGGACAATGAGCAGTTCTTC.

J is TRBJ2-1 and V is TRBV6-1; 11 bases line up with TRBD2. Germline assignment: CDR1 MNHNS and CDR2 SASEGT. The length of the CDR3 is 13 residues. V shed 5 bases and J 6 bases; nucleotides not matched to a gene: 0. CDR3 in amino acids: CASSTSGSNEQFF. The CDR3 DNA reads TGTGCCAGCAGTACTAGCGGGAGCAATGAGCAGTTCTTC.

This chain joins TRBV6-5 and TRBJ1-2; TRBD1 agrees at 7 bases. The CDR3 extends over 13 amino acids. With V trimmed by 2 bases and J by 9 bases, 6 bases remained unmatched. CDR1 is MNHEY and CDR2 is SVGAGI in the germline V gene. The CDR3 nucleotides are TGTGCCAGCAGTTACGTCACAGGGGACCGCTACACCTTC. This gives the protein CASSYVTGDRYTF.

V is TRBV5-6 and J is TRBJ2-1; D possibly corresponds to TRBD2 (6 bases). The germline V gene encodes CDR1 SGHDT and CDR2 YYEEEE. CDR3 length equals 16 residues. Trimming stripped 2 bases from V and 0 bases from J, with 12 bases between. CDR3 sequence reads: CASSFHSGFSYNEQFF. In nucleotides, the CDR3 is TGTGCCAGCAGCTTTCATAGCGGATTCTCCTACAATGAGCAGTTCTTC.

J is TRBJ2-1 and V is TRBV2; D may be TRBD2 (6 bases). Germline V gives CDR1 SNHLY, CDR2 FYNNEI. This CDR3 has 16 residues. V lost 7 bases and J 7 bases, leaving 23 bases between the germline ends. The CDR3 bases are TGTGCCAGCACCAACCGGGCGGGACGGAGGGGTAATGAGCAGTTCTTC. Its protein is CASTNRAGRRGNEQFF.

In DNA form, the CDR3 reads TGTGCCAGTAGTGGAAGACAGGGTTCTGAGACCCAGTACTTC. This translates into CASSGRQGSETQYF. The chain couples TRBV19 to TRBJ2-5; 7 bases match TRBD1. This CDR3 is built from 14 residues. V trimming: 5 bases; J trimming: 5 bases; junction bases outside the gene matches: 8. Per the germline V gene, CDR1 is LNHDA and CDR2 is SQIVND (reference sequence).

About this clone: Sequence at one end of the junction differs from germline and may be a read error. V and J are TRBV11-2 and TRBJ2-7; a possible D gene is TRBD1 (6 bases). The CDR3 covers 12 residues. Germline V CDR1 and CDR2: SGHAT, FQNNGV. The CDR3 protein is CASSDVQTGQNF. The CDR3 DNA reads as TGTGCCAGCAGCGACGTTCAGACAGGTCAGAACTTC.

The chain has TRBV4-1 and TRBJ2-3, with a weak D call TRBD1 (7 bases). Trimming stripped 0 bases from V and 4 bases from J, with 17 bases between. Germline-derived CDR1 and CDR2 are MGHRA and YSYEKL. The CDR3 covers 17 residues. The CDR3 bases are TGCGCCAGCAGCCAAGATTCGGGGGACAGAAGAGCAGATACGCAGTATTTT. Encoded protein: CASSQDSGDRRADTQYF.

The V call is TRBV18, the J call TRBJ1-5; tentative D call: TRBD1 (6 bases). The germline V gene encodes CDR1 KGHSH and CDR2 LQKENI. The CDR3 has 13 residues. Trimming shortened V by 0 bases and J by 10 bases, and 10 bases separated the two germline ends. CDR3 amino acids: CASSPPQGRPQHF. The CDR3 bases are TGTGCCAGCTCACCACCTCAGGGGCGACCCCAGCATTTT.

This chain uses TRBV19 with TRBJ2-1; D remains ambiguous. Trimming took 1 base from V and 7 from J, leaving 11 bases between them. This CDR3 is 14 amino acids long. Germline V lookup: CDR1 LNHDA, CDR2 SQIVND (reference sequence). The CDR3 is CASSIGPVGNEQFF. CDR3 DNA sequence: TGTGCCAGTAGTATAGGACCAGTCGGGAATGAGCAGTTCTTC.

The genes are TRBV28 and TRBJ2-7; maybe TRBD2 (5 bases). From germline, CDR1 is MDHEN and CDR2 SYDVKM. This CDR3 comprises 14 residues. Deletions cut 4 bases from V and 9 bases from J, with 19 bases between. Here the CDR3 reads CASSSPHLRDTQYF. The DNA of the CDR3 is TGTGCCAGCAGTTCCCCCCATTTGAGGGATACGCAGTACTTC.

V and J are TRBV27 and TRBJ2-2; 8 nucleotides align to TRBD2. This CDR3 region has 13 residues. V gave up 10 bases and J gave up 7 bases; unmatched junction bases: 8. Germline V gives CDR1 MNHEY, CDR2 SMNVEV (reference sequence). The CDR3 reads CATSGRLSGELFF. The DNA for the CDR3 is TGTGCCACCAGCGGGAGATTAAGCGGGGAGCTGTTTTTT.

The chain couples TRBV11-2 to TRBJ2-5; D is unresolved. Trimming left V 5 bases short and J 5 bases short, with 9 bases between. Germline assignment: CDR1 SGHAT and CDR2 FQNNGV. The CDR3 extends over 12 amino acids. The CDR3 sequence: CASSQSRETQYF. DNA for the CDR3: TGTGCCAGCAGCCAGAGCAGGGAGACCCAGTACTTC.

This clone was found once. V usage is TRBV5-1 and J usage is TRBJ2-3; a weak D match, TRBD2 (6 bases). V shed 4 bases and J shed 4 bases, with 19 bases lying between them. Germline CDR1 SGHRS, CDR2 YFSETQ. There are 16 residues in the CDR3. CDR3 amino acids: CASSAIPRGWADTQYF. In nucleotides, the CDR3 is TGCGCCAGCAGCGCCATTCCGCGGGGTTGGGCAGATACGCAGTATTTT.

The chain joins TRBV5-1 to TRBJ2-1; 7 bases fit TRBD1. This CDR3 spans 15 amino acids. Trimming cost V 0 bases and J 4 bases; bases outside gene matches: 4. Germline V CDR1 and CDR2: SGHRS, YFSETQ. The CDR3 DNA follows: TGCGCCAGCAGCTTGGGACAGGGAATATACAATGAGCAGTTCTTC. It encodes CASSLGQGIYNEQFF. Combining the CDR3 with reference TRBV5-1 and TRBJ2-1 gives the whole variable domain KAGVTQTPRYLIKTRGQQVTLSCSPISGHRSVSWYQQTPGQGLQFLFEYFSETQRNKGNFPGRFSGRQFSNSRSEMNVSTLELGDSALYLCASSLGQGIYNEQFFGPGTRLTVL.

The gene calls are TRBV6-1 and TRBJ2-1, with 10 bases matching TRBD2. In germline, CDR1 is MNHNS, CDR2 SASEGT. Losses at the gene ends were 8 bases for V and 2 bases for J; bases not matched to a gene: 6. This CDR3 has 15 amino acids. This chain's CDR3 is CASATSGNTYNEQFF. The CDR3 DNA follows: TGTGCCAGCGCCACTAGCGGGAATACCTACAATGAGCAGTTCTTC.